This T cell receptor (beta chain) was profiled in a study of blood T cell repertoires in COVID-19. Study background: T cells, B-cell-depleted T cells, or PBMCs supplied cDNA or gDNA.

V was shortened by 2 bases and J by 5 bases, with 12 bases between the two germline ends. The CDR3 loop spans 13 amino acids. Germline-derived CDR1 and CDR2 are GTSNPN and SVGIG (reference sequence). Source study methods: Nucleated cell counts were estimated from reference gene primer amplification. TCRdb's copy holds only in-frame clones and misses some; the assay was immunoSEQ multiplex PCR. The V and J calls and clone size come from that table; D and trimming were worked out from the DNA. The table has around 58,000 clones, around four fifths seen once. Sequencing input: peripheral blood. The TCR originated in a human donor in a cohort sampled during active COVID-19. This sequence joins TRBV30 and TRBJ1-1; no firm D call. The chain's CDR3 is CAWSKTLGTEAFF. CDR3 DNA: TGTGCCTGGAGTAAGACCCTCGGGACTGAAGCTTTCTTT.